This TCR beta chain emerged from a study of tumor and adjacent non-tumor tissue in lung cancer. Study-wide context: There were 12 adenocarcinoma, a couple of squamous cell carcinoma and 1 small cell lung cancer cases.

Concerning this clonotype: The CDR3 carries no conserved terminal phenylalanine or tryptophan, so it likely arises from a read error. The DNA is omitted, as the CDR3 cannot be located on it reliably, and the CDR3 follows TCRdb's listing.

A modified ARM-PCR protocol with three rounds of nested PCR amplified TCRbeta. One entry per CDR3 protein results from TCRdb running MiXCR on the multiplex PCR reads. The sample comprises about 81,000 distinct CDR3 sequences, roughly 72% of which are singletons, and roughly 9% rests with the top ten. This sample's RNA came from whole unsorted tissue. The CDR3 length is 20 residues, termini included. From germline, CDR1 is MDHEN and CDR2 SYDVKM. The J gene is TRBJ1-3, the V gene TRBV28; TRBD1, as called in the table, went unchecked against the DNA. The origin of this receptor is a middle-aged woman with non-small cell lung cancer. The sample comprised lung tumor tissue. CDR3 residues: CASILAGVRGVIPPGNTIYL.